This T cell receptor beta chain was sequenced in a study of cytomegalovirus exposure and HLA in healthy donors. Study-level points and caveats: CMV serostatus was the only immune exposure information that was available.

This clone has only one observation. The target antigen is unknown. Primers included in the PCR were 60 Vbeta and 13 Jbeta primers. Using immunoSEQ multiplex PCR, the repertoire was profiled, and TCRdb retains in-frame clones only, with some absent. The sample lists roughly 100,000 clones; around three quarters were seen once. CDR3 length equals 15 residues. Germline V gives CDR1 MDHEN, CDR2 SYDVKM. V was shortened by 8 bases and J by 1 base, with 15 bases between the two germline ends. The sequencing input was PBMCs. The receptor was derived from a young woman in good health and CMV-seropositive. The chain is built from TRBV28 and TRBJ2-1; D not resolved. In DNA, the CDR3 is TGTGCCAGCCGCCCGCCGAGGTCGTCCTACAATGAGCAGTTCTTC. Translation gives CASRPPRSSYNEQFF. The full variable domain, with the rest looked up from reference TRBV28 and TRBJ2-1, is DVKVTQSSRYLVKRTGEKVFLECVQDMDHENMFWYRQDPGLGLRLIYFSYDVKMKEKGDIPEGYSVSREKKERFSLILESASTNQTSMYLCASRPPRSSYNEQFFGPGTRLTVL.